Shown below are 19 T cell receptor beta chains from a single sample sequenced in a study of molecular identifiers for immune sequencing clone quantification. Each CDR3 protein gets one entry after TCRdb re-called the PCR reads with MiXCR. The sample yields 45,000 to 55,000 distinct CDR3 sequences, 35% to 40% seen once. Specimen: naive CD8+ T cells from blood, with Jurkat cell RNA spiked in. Subset meaning: FACS-sorted CD8+CD4-CCR7+CD45RA+ naive T cells. The receptors here all came from a human donor in good health. Some libraries in this study had Jurkat cell RNA spiked in.

This clonotype was counted ten times or more. V gene TRBV29-1 combines with J gene TRBJ2-3, with D possibly matching TRBD2 (6 bases). V dropped 6 bases and J dropped 7 bases, with 17 bases sitting between them. The CDR3 is 13 amino acids. The V gene's germline CDR1 is SQVTM and CDR2 ANQGSEA. The CDR3 region has the DNA TGCAGCGTGGTGGGGGGAGAGTGGAATACGCAGTATTTT. This codes for CSVVGGEWNTQYF.

Comment on this clonotype: A much bigger clone sits one base away, suggesting this may be a read error. The chain recombines TRBV20-1 with TRBJ1-6; D remains unclear. The CDR3 covers 11 residues. Per germline, CDR1 DFQATT and CDR2 SNEGSKA (reference sequence). CDR3 sequence: CGAEELSPLHF. The CDR3 DNA reads as TGCGGTGCGGAGGAGTTGTCACCCCTCCACTTT.

As to this clonotype: The conserved final phenylalanine or tryptophan is absent from the CDR3, which likely points to a read error. The chain uses TRBV27 and TRBJ2-7, with 7 bases that match TRBD2. The CDR3 contains 14 residues. Per the germline V gene, CDR1 is MNHEY and CDR2 is SMNVEV (reference sequence). V was clipped by 2 bases and J by 2 bases; unmatched bases: 3. The CDR3: CASSLGAGAYEQYY. Here the CDR3 DNA reads TGTGCCAGCAGTTTAGGCGCGGGGGCCTACGAGCAGTACTAC.

The chain has TRBV18 and TRBJ1-5; TRBD1 aligns across 8 bases. This CDR3 is 16 amino acids long. The V segment lost 4 bases and the J segment 4 bases; nucleotides outside the gene matches: 9. CDR1 and CDR2 (germline): KGHSH, LQKENI. The CDR3 sequence is CASSRRQGPSNQPQHF. CDR3 bases: TGTGCCAGCTCACGGAGACAGGGGCCCTCGAATCAGCCCCAGCATTTT.

DNA for the CDR3: TGTGCCAGCAGCCAAGAGGCGGGATTTTCCACAGATACGCAGTATTTT. It codes for CASSQEAGFSTDTQYF. V usage is TRBV4-2 and J usage is TRBJ2-3, with D possibly TRBD2 on 6 matching bases. The V gene's germline CDR1 is LGHNA and CDR2 YNFKEQ. Trimming cost V 0 bases and J 2 bases, with 12 bases left between them. The CDR3 extends over 16 amino acids.

The gene calls are TRBV12-3 or TRBV12-4 and TRBJ1-3; no reliable D call. The germline V and J ends were trimmed by 5 bases and 1 base, with 3 bases remaining between them. CDR3 length: 12 amino acids. The CDR3 loop reads CASSTSGNTIYF. The DNA of the CDR3 is TGTGCCAGCAGTACTTCTGGAAACACCATATATTTT.

This chain links TRBV5-4 with TRBJ2-3, with D maybe TRBD1 (6 bases). Trimming pared 6 bases from V and 4 bases from J, leaving 21 bases between. The CDR3 is 16 amino acids. Germline-derived CDR1 and CDR2 are SGHNT and YYREEE (reference sequence). CDR3 residues: CASTSRDTELADTQYF. The CDR3 DNA reads as TGTGCCAGCACCAGCCGGGACACCGAATTGGCAGATACGCAGTATTTT. Using reference TRBV5-4 and TRBJ2-3 for the parts outside the CDR3, the full variable domain is ETGVTQSPTHLIKTRGQQVTLRCSSQSGHNTVSWYQQALGQGPQFIFQYYREEENGRGNFPPRFSGLQFPNYSSELNVNALELDDSALYLCASTSRDTELADTQYFGPGTRLTVL.

A few counts support this clonotype. This chain joins TRBV21-1 and TRBJ2-2; TRBD2 was called by the table and not checked on the DNA. TRBV21-1 is termed a pseudogene. CDR3 length: 19 residues. DNA of the CDR3: TGTGCCAGCAGCAAGGGACTAGCGGGATGCCCGGGAAACACCGGGGAGCTGTTTTTT. As protein: CASSKGLAGCPGNTGELFF.

The chain is built from TRBV27 and TRBJ2-7; maybe TRBD2 (6 bases). Deletions cut 5 bases from V and 7 bases from J, with 21 bases between. Germline CDR1 MNHEY, CDR2 SMNVEV (reference sequence). This CDR3 is built from 15 residues. For the CDR3, the DNA is TGTGCCAGCAGTATTGCGGCGGGGACCCTTCAGGAGCAGTACTTC. Translation: CASSIAAGTLQEQYF.

This clonotype has at least ten counts. This chain connects TRBV7-9 to TRBJ1-4; perhaps TRBD1 as D (6 bases). With 1 base removed from V and 4 bases from J, the gap between germline ends came to 10 bases. Per the germline V gene, CDR1 is SEHNR and CDR2 is FQNEAQ (reference sequence). This CDR3 is built from 15 residues. The CDR3 loop is CASSLVPGVNEKLFF. In DNA, the CDR3 is TGTGCCAGCAGCTTAGTCCCAGGGGTTAATGAAAAACTGTTTTTT.

In its sample, this clonotype was seen once. The chain uses TRBV20-1 and TRBJ2-7; the match to TRBD2 covers 7 bases. Trimming took 3 bases from V and 5 from J; bases not matched to a gene: 16. Germline CDR1 and CDR2: DFQATT and SNEGSKA (reference sequence). This CDR3 comprises 16 residues. The CDR3 sequence is CSASPLRLAGEHEQYF. DNA for the CDR3: TGCAGTGCTAGCCCACTCCGACTAGCTGGCGAGCACGAGCAGTACTTC.

V and J are TRBV28 and TRBJ2-7; 9 nucleotides align to TRBD2. Per germline, CDR1 MDHEN and CDR2 SYDVKM. J gave up 4 bases and V 6 bases, and 7 bases lay outside the gene matches. There are 14 residues in the CDR3. CDR3 loop: CASRIAGVNYEQYF. The CDR3 DNA reads TGTGCCAGCAGAATAGCGGGGGTTAATTACGAGCAGTACTTC.

Comment on this clonotype: Just one base apart from a much larger clone, this may be a read error. The V call is TRBV29-1, the J call TRBJ2-2, with TRBD1 identical over 8 bases. The CDR3 length is 13 residues. The germline V gene encodes CDR1 SQVTM and CDR2 ANQGSEA. This CDR3 is CSARQGYTGELVF. CDR3 nucleotide sequence: TGCAGCGCCCGACAGGGGTACACCGGGGAGCTGGTTTTT.

This clonotype was picked up one time. The junction does not match germline at one end; this may be a read error. The V gene is TRBV27, the J gene TRBJ2-4; possibly TRBD2 for D (5 bases). The CDR3 sequence is 15 residues long. Germline assignment: CDR1 MNHEY and CDR2 SMNVEV (reference sequence). The CDR3 DNA follows: TGTGTCAGCAGACCCGGGAAGAAAGCCAAAAACATTCAGTACTTC. As protein: CVSRPGKKAKNIQYF.

This chain connects TRBV2 to TRBJ2-7; 9 nucleotides agree with TRBD1. The CDR3 contains 15 residues. V trimming: 3 bases; J trimming: 7 bases; junction bases outside the gene matches: 10. Per germline, CDR1 SNHLY and CDR2 FYNNEI. CDR3 DNA: TGTGCCAGCAGTGATGGGACAGGGTCCTCCTTGGAGCAGTACTTC. It codes for CASSDGTGSSLEQYF.

This clonotype was found many times. The gene calls are TRBV7-9 and TRBJ2-3; D possibly corresponds to TRBD2 (5 bases). The CDR3 covers 14 residues. V lost 4 bases and J lost 3, with 11 bases in between. Germline CDR1 and CDR2: SEHNR and FQNEAQ (reference sequence). The CDR3 DNA reads TGTGCCAGCAGCTCGTGGGAGAGTACAGATACGCAGTATTTT. Protein product: CASSSWESTDTQYF.

The genes are TRBV20-1 and TRBJ1-2, with TRBD1 identical over 8 bases. CDR1 and CDR2 from the germline V gene are DFQATT and SNEGSKA (reference sequence). V gave up 6 bases and J gave up 2 bases; unmatched junction bases: 5. This CDR3 region has 13 residues. Written as DNA, the CDR3 is TGCAGTGCCCGGGACAGGAAAAACTATGGCTACACCTTC. Its translation: CSARDRKNYGYTF.

This chain joins TRBV13 and TRBJ2-7, with D possibly being TRBD1 or TRBD2 (5 bases each). In germline, CDR1 is PRHDT, CDR2 FYEKMQ (reference sequence). Trimming stripped 0 bases from V and 0 bases from J, with 9 bases between. This CDR3 region has 15 residues. CDR3 nucleotide sequence: TGTGCCAGCAGCTTAGGTGGGACCAACTCCTACGAGCAGTACTTC. This codes for CASSLGGTNSYEQYF.

This clonotype showed up just a few times. The chain has TRBV9 and TRBJ2-2, with D unresolved. CDR3 size: 13 residues. Between the trimmed V and J ends, which lost 4 bases and 6 bases, there was a span of 10 bases. Germline assignment: CDR1 SGDLS and CDR2 YYNGEE. CDR3 bases: TGTGCCAGCAGCAGTGTAAGCGCCGGGGAGCTGTTTTTT. As protein: CASSSVSAGELFF.